Sequencing of this T cell receptor beta chain was carried out in a study of blood T cell repertoires in COVID-19. Study-level background: There were acute and convalescent COVID-19 samples, and they came from the United States, Italy and Spain. PBMCs, B-cell-depleted T cells, or T cells were the source of the cDNA or gDNA that made up the material.

In the authors' workflow: Amplification from reference gene primers served as the basis for estimated nucleated cell counts. Generated by immunoSEQ multiplex PCR, the TCRdb table keeps only in-frame clones and is missing some. The D gene and trimming were derived from the DNA, and the V and J assignments and clone size from that table. Seen here are 100,000 to 150,000 clones, roughly 80% observed once, and the top ten hold roughly a sixth. The source of this sequence is a woman older than 75 with acute or convalescent COVID-19. Sequencing was done on a sample of peripheral blood.

The CDR3 DNA is TGTGCCACTAGCGGGAGGCGAACCGGGGAGCTGTTTTTT. Residues: CATSGRRTGELFF. The chain is built from TRBV19 and TRBJ2-2, with 11 bases matching TRBD2. The length of the CDR3 is 13 residues. Germline V gene data show CDR1 as LNHDA and CDR2 as SQIVND (reference sequence). J was trimmed by 5 bases and V by 10 bases; bases with no gene match: 3.